This T cell receptor beta chain was observed in a study of cytomegalovirus exposure and HLA in healthy donors. Turning to the study itself: The roughly 100 million unique TCR beta sequences, from roughly 170 million T cells, were found by an earlier analysis. The Caucasian-associated ancestry cluster contained about 80% of the 398 genotyped donors.

Remarks on this clone: Its matching antigen is unknown.

Both 60 Vbeta primers and 13 Jbeta primers went into the PCR. The assay was immunoSEQ multiplex PCR, and TCRdb's table has in-frame clones only and misses some. The sample has about 200,000 clones, approximately 85% seen once. Findings and limits, study-wide: A later analysis found most CMV-associated TCR beta chains apparently HLA-restricted.

The sample consisted of PBMCs. This receptor was taken from a woman in her forties or fifties in good health and CMV-seronegative.

CDR3: CASSFSTRETQYF. As DNA, the CDR3 is TGTGCCAGCAGTTTTTCTACCCGGGAGACCCAGTACTTC. The V call is TRBV7-2, the J call TRBJ2-5; D not certain. Trimming stripped 6 bases from V and 5 bases from J, with 13 bases between. Germline V gene data show CDR1 as SGHTA and CDR2 as FQGNSA. CDR3 length: 13 amino acids.